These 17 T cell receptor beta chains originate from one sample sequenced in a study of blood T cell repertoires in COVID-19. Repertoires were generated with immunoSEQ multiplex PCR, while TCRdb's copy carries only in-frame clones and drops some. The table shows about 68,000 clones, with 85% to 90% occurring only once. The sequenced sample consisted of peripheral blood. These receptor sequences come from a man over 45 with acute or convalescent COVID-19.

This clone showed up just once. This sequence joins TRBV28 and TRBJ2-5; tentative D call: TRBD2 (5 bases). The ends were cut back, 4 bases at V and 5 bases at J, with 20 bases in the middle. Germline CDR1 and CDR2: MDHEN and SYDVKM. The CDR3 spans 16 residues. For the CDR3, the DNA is TGTGCCAGCAGTTCCCCGGGATCGGGCATTTCGGAGACCCAGTACTTC. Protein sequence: CASSSPGSGISETQYF. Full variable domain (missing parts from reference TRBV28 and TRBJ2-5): DVKVTQSSRYLVKRTGEKVFLECVQDMDHENMFWYRQDPGLGLRLIYFSYDVKMKEKGDIPEGYSVSREKKERFSLILESASTNQTSMYLCASSSPGSGISETQYFGPGTRLLVL.

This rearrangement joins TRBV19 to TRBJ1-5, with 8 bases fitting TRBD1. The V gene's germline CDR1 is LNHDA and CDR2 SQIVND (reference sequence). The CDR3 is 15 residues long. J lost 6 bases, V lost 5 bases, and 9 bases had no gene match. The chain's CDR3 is CASSFGQGAIQPQHF. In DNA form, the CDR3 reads TGTGCCAGTAGTTTCGGACAGGGAGCAATTCAGCCCCAGCATTTT.

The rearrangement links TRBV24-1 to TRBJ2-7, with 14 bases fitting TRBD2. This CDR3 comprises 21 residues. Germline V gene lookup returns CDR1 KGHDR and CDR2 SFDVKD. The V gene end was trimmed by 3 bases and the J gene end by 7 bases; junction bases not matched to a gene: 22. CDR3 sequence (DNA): TGTGCCACCAGTGATCTCTGGGCCGGGGGGCGGTGGACTAGCGGGAGGAGGGAGCAGTACGTC. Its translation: CATSDLWAGGRWTSGRREQYV.

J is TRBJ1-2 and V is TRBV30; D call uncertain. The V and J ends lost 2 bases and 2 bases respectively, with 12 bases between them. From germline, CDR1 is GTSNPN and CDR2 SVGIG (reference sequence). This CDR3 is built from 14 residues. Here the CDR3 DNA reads TGTGCCTGGAGTCTATTCCGAAGCAACTATGGCTACACCTTC. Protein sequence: CAWSLFRSNYGYTF.

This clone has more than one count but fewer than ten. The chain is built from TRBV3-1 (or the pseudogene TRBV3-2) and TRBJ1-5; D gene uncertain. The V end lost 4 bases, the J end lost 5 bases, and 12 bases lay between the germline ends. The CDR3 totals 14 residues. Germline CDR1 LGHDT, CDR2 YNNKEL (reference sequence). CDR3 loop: CASSRRGQHQPQHF. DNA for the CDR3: TGTGCCAGCAGCCGACGTGGGCAGCATCAGCCCCAGCATTTT.

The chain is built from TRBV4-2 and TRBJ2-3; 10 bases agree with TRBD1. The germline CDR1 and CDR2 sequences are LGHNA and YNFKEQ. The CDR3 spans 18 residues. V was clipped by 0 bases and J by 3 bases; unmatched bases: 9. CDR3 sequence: CASSQEVGQGRITDTQYF. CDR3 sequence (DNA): TGTGCCAGCAGCCAAGAGGTGGGACAGGGGCGTATTACAGATACGCAGTATTTT.

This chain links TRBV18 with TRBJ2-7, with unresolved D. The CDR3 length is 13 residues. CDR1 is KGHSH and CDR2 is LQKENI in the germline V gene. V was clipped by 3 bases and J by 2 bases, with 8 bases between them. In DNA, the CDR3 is TGTGCCAGCTCACCGCAGGCAACCTACGAGCAGTACTTC. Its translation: CASSPQATYEQYF.

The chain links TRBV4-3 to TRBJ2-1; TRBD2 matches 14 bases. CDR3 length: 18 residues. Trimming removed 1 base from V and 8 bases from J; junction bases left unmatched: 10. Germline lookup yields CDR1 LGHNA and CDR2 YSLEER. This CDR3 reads CASSQGAGTSGSLDEQFF. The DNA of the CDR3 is TGCGCCAGCAGCCAAGGGGCCGGGACTAGCGGGAGTTTAGATGAGCAGTTCTTC.

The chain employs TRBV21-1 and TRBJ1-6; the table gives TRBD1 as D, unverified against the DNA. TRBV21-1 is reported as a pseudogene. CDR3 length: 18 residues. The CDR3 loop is CASSTRVTGPPGNSPLHF. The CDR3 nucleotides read TGTGCCAGCAGCACGCGGGTGACAGGGCCGCCGGGGAATTCACCCCTCCACTTT.

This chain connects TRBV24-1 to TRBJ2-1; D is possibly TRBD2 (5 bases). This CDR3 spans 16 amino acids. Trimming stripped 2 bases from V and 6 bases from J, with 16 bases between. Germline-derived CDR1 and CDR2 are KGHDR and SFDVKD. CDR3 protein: CATSDSGLSGPNEQFF. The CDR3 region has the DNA TGTGCCACCAGTGATTCTGGACTCTCGGGCCCCAATGAGCAGTTCTTC.

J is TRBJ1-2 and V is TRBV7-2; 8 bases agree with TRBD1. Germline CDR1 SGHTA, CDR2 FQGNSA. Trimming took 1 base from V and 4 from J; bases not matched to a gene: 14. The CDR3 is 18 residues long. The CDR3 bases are TGTGCCAGCAGCTTAGTGGCGGGCCAGGGGGCAGGAGGCTATGGCTACACCTTC. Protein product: CASSLVAGQGAGGYGYTF.

CDR3 in amino acids: CSVGLADTYEQYF. CDR3 DNA sequence: TGCAGCGTTGGACTAGCGGATACCTACGAGCAGTACTTC. The chain uses TRBV29-1 and TRBJ2-7, with 9 positions matching TRBD2. Germline values: CDR1 SQVTM, CDR2 ANQGSEA. Trimming cost V 4 bases and J 2 bases; bases outside gene matches: 3. This CDR3 has 13 residues.

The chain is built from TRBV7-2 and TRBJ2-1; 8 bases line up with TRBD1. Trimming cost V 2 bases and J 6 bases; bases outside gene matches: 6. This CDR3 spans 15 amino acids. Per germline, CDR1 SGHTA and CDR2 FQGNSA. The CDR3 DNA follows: TGTGCCAGCAGCTTAACCCAGGGGGCGATCAATGAGCAGTTCTTC. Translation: CASSLTQGAINEQFF.

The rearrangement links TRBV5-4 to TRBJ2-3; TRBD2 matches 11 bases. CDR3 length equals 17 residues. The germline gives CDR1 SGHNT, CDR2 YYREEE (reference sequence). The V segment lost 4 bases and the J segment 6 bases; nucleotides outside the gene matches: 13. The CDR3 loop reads CASSPWGSGRGRDTQYF. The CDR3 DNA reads TGTGCCAGCAGCCCCTGGGGTAGCGGGAGGGGCCGCGATACGCAGTATTTT.

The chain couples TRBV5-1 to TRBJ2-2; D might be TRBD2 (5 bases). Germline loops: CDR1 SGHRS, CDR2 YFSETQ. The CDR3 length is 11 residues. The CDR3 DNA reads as TGCGCTAGCGAGGAGGCCGGGGAGCTGTTTTTT. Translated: CASEEAGELFF.

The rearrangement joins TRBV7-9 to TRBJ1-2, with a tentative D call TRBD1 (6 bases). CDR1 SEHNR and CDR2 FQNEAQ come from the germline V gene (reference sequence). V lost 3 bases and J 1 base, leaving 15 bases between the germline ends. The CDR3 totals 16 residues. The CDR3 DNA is TGTGCCAGCAGCTTCGGTTCTTCAGGGGATAACTATGGCTACACCTTC. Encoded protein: CASSFGSSGDNYGYTF. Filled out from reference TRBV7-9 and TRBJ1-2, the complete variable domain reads DTGVSQNPRHKITKRGQNVTFRCDPISEHNRLYWYRQTLGQGPEFLTYFQNEAQLEKSRLLSDRFSAERPKGSFSTLEIQRTEQGDSAMYLCASSFGSSGDNYGYTFGSGTRLTVV.

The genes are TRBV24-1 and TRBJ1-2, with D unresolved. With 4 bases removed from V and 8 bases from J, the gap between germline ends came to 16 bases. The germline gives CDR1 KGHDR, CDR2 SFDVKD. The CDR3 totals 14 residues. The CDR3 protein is CATSDRLAPEGYTF. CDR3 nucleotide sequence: TGTGCCACCAGTGACCGCCTGGCCCCGGAGGGCTACACCTTC.